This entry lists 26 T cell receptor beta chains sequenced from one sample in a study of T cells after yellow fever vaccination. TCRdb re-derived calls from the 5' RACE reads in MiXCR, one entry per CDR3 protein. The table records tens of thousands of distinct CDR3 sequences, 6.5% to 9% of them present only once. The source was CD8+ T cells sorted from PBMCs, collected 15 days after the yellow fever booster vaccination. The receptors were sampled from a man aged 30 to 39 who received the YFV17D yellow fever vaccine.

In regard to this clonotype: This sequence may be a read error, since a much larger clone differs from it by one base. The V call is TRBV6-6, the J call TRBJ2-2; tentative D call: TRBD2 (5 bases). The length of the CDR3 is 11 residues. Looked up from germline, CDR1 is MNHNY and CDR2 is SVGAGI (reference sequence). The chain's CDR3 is CASSYSGKLFF. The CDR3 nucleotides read TGTGCCAGCAGTTACTCCGGGAAGCTGTTTTTT.

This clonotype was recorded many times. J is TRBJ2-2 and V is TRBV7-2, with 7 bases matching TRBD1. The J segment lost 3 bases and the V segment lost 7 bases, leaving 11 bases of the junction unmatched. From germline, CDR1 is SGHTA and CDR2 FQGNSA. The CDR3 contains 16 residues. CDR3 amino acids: CASTSLRDSHTGELFF. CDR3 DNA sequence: TGTGCCAGCACCTCCCTCCGGGACAGCCACACCGGGGAGCTGTTTTTT.

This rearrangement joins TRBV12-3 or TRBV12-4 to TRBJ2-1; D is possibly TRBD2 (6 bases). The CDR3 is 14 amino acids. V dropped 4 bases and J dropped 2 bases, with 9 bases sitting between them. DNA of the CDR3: TGTGCCAGCAGTTACACGGGGGCCTACAATGAGCAGTTCTTC. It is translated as CASSYTGAYNEQFF.

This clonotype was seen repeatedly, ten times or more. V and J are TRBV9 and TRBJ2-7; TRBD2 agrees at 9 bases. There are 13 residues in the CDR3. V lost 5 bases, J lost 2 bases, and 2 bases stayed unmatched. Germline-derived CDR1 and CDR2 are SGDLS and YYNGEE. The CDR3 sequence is CASSSGSPYEQYF. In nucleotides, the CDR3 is TGTGCCAGCAGTAGCGGGAGCCCCTACGAGCAGTACTTC. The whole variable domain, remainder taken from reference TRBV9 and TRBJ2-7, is DSGVTQTPKHLITATGQRVTLRCSPRSGDLSVYWYQQSLDQGLQFLIQYYNGEERAKGNILERFSAQQFPDLHSELNLSSLELGDSALYFCASSSGSPYEQYFGPGTRLTVT.

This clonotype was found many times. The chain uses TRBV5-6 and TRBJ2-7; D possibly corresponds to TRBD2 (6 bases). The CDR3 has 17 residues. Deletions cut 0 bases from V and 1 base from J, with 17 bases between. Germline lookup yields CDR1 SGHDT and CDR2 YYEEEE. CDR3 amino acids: CASSLEVFGGESYEQYF. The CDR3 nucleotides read TGTGCCAGCAGCTTGGAAGTATTCGGGGGTGAATCCTACGAGCAGTACTTC.

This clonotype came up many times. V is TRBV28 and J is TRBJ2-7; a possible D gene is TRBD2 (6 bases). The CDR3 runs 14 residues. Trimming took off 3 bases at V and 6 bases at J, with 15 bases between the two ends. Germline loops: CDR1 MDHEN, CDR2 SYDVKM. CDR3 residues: CASSFPRRGGEQYF. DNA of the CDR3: TGTGCCAGCAGTTTTCCAAGGAGGGGAGGCGAGCAGTACTTC. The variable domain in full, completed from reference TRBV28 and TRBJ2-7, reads DVKVTQSSRYLVKRTGEKVFLECVQDMDHENMFWYRQDPGLGLRLIYFSYDVKMKEKGDIPEGYSVSREKKERFSLILESASTNQTSMYLCASSFPRRGGEQYFGPGTRLTVT.

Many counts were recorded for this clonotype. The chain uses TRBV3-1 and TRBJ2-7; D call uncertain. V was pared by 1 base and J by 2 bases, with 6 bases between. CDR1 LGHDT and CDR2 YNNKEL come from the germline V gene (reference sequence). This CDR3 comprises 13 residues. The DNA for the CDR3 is TGTGCCAGCAGCCAAGGGGATACCTACGAGCAGTACTTC. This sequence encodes CASSQGDTYEQYF.

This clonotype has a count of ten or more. The CDR3 DNA sequence: TGTGCCAGCAGCTTAGTTGGGGGAGGGGACGCCGAGCAGTACTTC. Translation gives CASSLVGGGDAEQYF. The chain uses TRBV7-2 and TRBJ2-7; 7 bases align to TRBD2. CDR3 length: 15 residues. The J segment lost 6 bases and the V segment lost 1 base, leaving 9 bases of the junction unmatched. Germline loops: CDR1 SGHTA, CDR2 FQGNSA. Using reference TRBV7-2 and TRBJ2-7 for the parts outside the CDR3, the full variable domain is GAGVSQSPSNKVTEKGKDVELRCDPISGHTALYWYRQSLGQGLEFLIYFQGNSAPDKSGLPSDRFSAERTGGSVSTLTIQRTQQEDSAVYLCASSLVGGGDAEQYFGPGTRLTVT.

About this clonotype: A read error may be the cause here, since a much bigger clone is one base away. The CDR3 coding sequence is TGTGCCAGCAGTTTATTGTTACAGGAACAGTTCTTC. It is translated as CASSLLLQEQFF. V usage is TRBV12-3 or TRBV12-4 and J usage is TRBJ2-1; tentative D call: TRBD1 (5 bases). Trimming took 2 bases from V and 13 from J, leaving 12 bases between them. This CDR3 is 12 amino acids long.

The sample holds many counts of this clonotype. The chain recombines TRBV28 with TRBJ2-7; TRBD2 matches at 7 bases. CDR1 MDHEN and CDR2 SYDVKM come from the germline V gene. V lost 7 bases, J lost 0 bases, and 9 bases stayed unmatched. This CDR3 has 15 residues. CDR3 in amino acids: CASTTLGGSSYEQYF. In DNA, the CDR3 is TGTGCCAGCACGACATTAGGCGGGAGCTCCTACGAGCAGTACTTC.

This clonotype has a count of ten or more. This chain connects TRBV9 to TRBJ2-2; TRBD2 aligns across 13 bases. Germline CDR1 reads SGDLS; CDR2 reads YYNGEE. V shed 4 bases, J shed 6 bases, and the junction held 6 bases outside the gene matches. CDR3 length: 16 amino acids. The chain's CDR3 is CASSPMTSGRSGELFF. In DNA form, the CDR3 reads TGTGCCAGCAGCCCCATGACTAGCGGGAGGTCCGGGGAGCTGTTTTTT.

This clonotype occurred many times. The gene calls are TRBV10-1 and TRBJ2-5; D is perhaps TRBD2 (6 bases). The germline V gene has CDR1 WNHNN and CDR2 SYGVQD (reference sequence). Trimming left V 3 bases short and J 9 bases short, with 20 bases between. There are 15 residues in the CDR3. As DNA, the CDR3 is TGCGCCAGCAGTGATACAGACCTGACCGGGGGTGCCCAGTACTTC. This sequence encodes CASSDTDLTGGAQYF.

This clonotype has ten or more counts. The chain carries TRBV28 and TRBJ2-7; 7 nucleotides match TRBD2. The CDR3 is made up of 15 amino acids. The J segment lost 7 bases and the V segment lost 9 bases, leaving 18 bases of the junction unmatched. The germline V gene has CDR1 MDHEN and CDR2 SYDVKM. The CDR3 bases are TGTGCCAGTAGTGACCCCGGCGGGAGATTCGGGGAGCAGTACTTC. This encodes CASSDPGGRFGEQYF.

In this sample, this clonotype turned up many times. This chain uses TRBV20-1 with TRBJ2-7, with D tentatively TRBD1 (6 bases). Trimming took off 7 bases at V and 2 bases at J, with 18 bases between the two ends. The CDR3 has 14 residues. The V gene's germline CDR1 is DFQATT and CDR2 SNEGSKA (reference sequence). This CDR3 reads CSVGEGDVAYEQYF. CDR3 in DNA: TGCAGTGTTGGCGAGGGGGACGTCGCCTACGAGCAGTACTTC.

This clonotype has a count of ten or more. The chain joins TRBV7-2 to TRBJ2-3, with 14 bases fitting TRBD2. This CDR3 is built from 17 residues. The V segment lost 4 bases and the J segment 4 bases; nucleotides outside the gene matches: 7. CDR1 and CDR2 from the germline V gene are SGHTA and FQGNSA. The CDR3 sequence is CASSSPSGLAGADTQYF. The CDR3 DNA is TGTGCCAGCAGCTCCCCCTCGGGACTAGCGGGAGCAGATACGCAGTATTTT.

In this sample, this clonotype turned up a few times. CDR3 in DNA: TGCAGCGTTGAAGATCTTGTGATAAACTATGGCTACACCTTC. Its protein product is CSVEDLVINYGYTF. The chain links TRBV29-1 to TRBJ1-2; no clear D. This CDR3 is 14 amino acids long. Germline CDR1 reads SQVTM; CDR2 reads ANQGSEA. The V end lost 0 bases, the J end lost 2 bases, and 10 bases lay between the germline ends.

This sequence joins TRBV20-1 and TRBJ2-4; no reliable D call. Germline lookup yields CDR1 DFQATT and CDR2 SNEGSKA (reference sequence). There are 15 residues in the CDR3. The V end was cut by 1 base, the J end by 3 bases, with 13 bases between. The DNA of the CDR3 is TGCAGTGCTAGAGCCCTCCCCGAAGGCAAAAACATTCAGTACTTC. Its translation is CSARALPEGKNIQYF.

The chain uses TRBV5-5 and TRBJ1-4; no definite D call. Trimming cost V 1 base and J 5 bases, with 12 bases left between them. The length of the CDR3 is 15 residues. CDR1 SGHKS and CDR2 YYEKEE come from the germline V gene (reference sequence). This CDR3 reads CASSLPSRSNEKLFF. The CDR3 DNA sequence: TGTGCCAGCAGCTTGCCTTCCAGGAGCAATGAAAAACTGTTTTTT.

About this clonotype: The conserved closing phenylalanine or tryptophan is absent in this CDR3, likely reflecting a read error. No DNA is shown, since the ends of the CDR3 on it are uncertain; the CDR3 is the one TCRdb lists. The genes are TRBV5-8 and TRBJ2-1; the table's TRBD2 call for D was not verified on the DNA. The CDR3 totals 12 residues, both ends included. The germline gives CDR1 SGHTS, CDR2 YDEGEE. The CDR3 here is CASSLFAGEWLA.

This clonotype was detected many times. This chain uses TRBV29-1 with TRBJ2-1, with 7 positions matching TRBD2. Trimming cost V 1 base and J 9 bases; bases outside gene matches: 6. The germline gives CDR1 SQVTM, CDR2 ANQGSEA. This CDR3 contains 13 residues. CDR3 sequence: CSVEVMGGSEQFF. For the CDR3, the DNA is TGCAGCGTTGAAGTAATGGGGGGGAGTGAGCAGTTCTTC.

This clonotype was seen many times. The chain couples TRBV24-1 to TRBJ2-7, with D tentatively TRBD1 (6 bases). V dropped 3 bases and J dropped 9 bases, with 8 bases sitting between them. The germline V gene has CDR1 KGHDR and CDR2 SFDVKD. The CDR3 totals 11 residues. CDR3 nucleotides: TGTGCCACCAGTGATGGGACATGGCAGTACTTC. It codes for CATSDGTWQYF.

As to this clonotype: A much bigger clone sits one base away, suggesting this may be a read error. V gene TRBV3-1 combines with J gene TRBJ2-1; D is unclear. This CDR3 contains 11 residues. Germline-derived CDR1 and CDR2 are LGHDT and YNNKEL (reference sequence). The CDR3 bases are TGTACCAGCAGCCAAGGGTATGAGCAGTTCTTC. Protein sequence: CTSSQGYEQFF.

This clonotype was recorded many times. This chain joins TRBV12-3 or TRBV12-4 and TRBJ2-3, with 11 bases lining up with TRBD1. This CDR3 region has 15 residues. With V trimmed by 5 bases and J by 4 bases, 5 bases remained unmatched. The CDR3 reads CASSHGTGGADTQYF. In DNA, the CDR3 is TGTGCCAGCAGTCATGGGACAGGGGGGGCAGATACGCAGTATTTT.

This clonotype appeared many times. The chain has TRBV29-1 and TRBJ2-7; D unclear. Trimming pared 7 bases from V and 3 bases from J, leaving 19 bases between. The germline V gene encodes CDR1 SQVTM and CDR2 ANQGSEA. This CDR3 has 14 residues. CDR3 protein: CSAKSGPNFYEQYF. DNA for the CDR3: TGCAGCGCCAAATCCGGGCCCAATTTCTACGAGCAGTACTTC.

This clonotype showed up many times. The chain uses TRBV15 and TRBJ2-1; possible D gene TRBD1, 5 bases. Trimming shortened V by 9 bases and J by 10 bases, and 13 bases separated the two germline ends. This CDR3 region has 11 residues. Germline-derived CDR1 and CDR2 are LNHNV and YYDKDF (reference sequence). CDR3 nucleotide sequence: TGTGCCACAGGCCGTTGGGGCGAGCAGTTCTTC. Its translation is CATGRWGEQFF.

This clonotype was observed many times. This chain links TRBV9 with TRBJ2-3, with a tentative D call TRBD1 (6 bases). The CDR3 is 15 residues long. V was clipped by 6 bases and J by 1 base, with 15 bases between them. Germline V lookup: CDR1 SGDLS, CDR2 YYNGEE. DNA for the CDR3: TGTGCCAGCACCAAGTGGGGGCTTGGCACAGATACGCAGTATTTT. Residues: CASTKWGLGTDTQYF.